The present TCR beta chain was sequenced within a study of blood T cell repertoires in COVID-19. Produced via immunoSEQ multiplex PCR; TCRdb's table is partial and in-frame only. The data show about 95,000 clones, about 87% seen once. The CDR3 totals 17 residues. CDR1 is SNHLY, CDR2 FYNNEI, per germline. Losses at the gene ends were 2 bases for V and 0 bases for J; bases not matched to a gene: 3. The rearrangement joins TRBV2 to TRBJ1-6, with 8 nucleotides matching TRBD1. The clonotype originates from a human donor in a cohort sampled during active COVID-19. Sequencing was performed on peripheral blood. CDR3 bases: TGTGCCAGCAGTGAAAGGACAGGGAGCTCCTATAATTCACCCCTCCACTTT. It translates to CASSERTGSSYNSPLHF.